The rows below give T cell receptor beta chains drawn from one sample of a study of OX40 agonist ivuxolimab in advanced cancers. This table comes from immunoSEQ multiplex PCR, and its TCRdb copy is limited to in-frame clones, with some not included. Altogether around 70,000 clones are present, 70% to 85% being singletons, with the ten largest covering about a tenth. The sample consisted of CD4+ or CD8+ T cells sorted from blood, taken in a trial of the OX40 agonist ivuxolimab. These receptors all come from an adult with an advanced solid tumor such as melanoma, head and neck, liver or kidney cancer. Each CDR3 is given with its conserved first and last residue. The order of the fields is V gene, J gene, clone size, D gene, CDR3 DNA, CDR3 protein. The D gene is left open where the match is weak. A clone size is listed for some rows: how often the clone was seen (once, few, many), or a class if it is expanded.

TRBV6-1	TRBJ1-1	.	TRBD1	TGTGCCAGCAGTGACCGGGGACAGTTTATGAACACTGAAGCTTTCTTT	CASSDRGQFMNTEAFF
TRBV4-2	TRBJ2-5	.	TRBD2	TGTGCCAGCAGCCAGTCCCCGGGGGGCCAAGAGACCCAGTACTTC	CASSQSPGGQETQYF
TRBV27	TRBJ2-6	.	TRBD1	TGTGCCAGCAGTAAGAAGACAGGGTTGGGGTTCTCTGGGGCCAACGTCCTGACTTTC	CASSKKTGLGFSGANVLTF
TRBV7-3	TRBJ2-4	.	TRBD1	TGTGCCAGCAGCTCGGACAGGCAAAACATTCAGTACTTC	CASSSDRQNIQYF
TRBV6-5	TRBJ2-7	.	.	TGTGCCAGCAGTTACTCGAGGGCAGGCGAAGAGCAGTACTTC	CASSYSRAGEEQYF
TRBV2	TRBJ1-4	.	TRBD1	TGTGCCAGCAGGAGGGACAGAAATGAAAAACTGTTTTTT	CASRRDRNEKLFF
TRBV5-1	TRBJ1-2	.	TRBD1	TGCGCCAGCAGCTTGGCCGGGACAGAGGGGGCTGACTATGGCTACACCTTC	CASSLAGTEGADYGYTF
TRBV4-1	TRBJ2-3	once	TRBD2	TGCGCCAGCAGCCTCAGGCTGACAGCGGGGGCTAGCACAGATACGCAGTATTTT	CASSLRLTAGASTDTQYF
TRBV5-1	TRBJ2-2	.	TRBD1	TGCGCCAGCAGCTGGGGGGACAGGGCTGACGGGGAGCTGTTTTTT	CASSWGDRADGELFF
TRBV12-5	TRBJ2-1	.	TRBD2	TGTGCTAGTGGGATAGCGGGTAATGAGCAGTTCTTC	CASGIAGNEQFF
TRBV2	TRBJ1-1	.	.	TGTGCCAGCACGGTAGAGGGGCTAGGTACTGAAGCTTTCTTT	CASTVEGLGTEAFF
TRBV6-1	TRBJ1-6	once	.	TGTGCCAGCAGTTCCGGGAGCCATAATTCACCCCTCCACTTT	CASSSGSHNSPLHF
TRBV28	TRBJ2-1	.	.	TGTGCCAGCAGGTTCTCTTCGGGCAATGAGCAGTTCTTC	CASRFSSGNEQFF
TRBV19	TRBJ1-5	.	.	TGTGCCAGTAGTATAGATCCGAGGGCGGGGCAGCCCCAGCATTTT	CASSIDPRAGQPQHF
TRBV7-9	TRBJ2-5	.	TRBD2	TGTGCCAGCAGCCAGGGACTAGCGAGGGAGACCCAGTACTTC	CASSQGLARETQYF
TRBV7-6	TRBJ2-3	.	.	TGTGCCAGCAGCTTAGGTGGGGCAGATACGCAGTATTTT	CASSLGGADTQYF
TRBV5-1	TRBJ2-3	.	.	TGCGCCAGCAGCCCTGGGGGGATGGATACGCAGTATTTT	CASSPGGMDTQYF
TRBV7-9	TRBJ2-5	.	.	TGTGCCAGCAGCGAAGGGACGGGGCAAGAGACCCAGTACTTC	CASSEGTGQETQYF
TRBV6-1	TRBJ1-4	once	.	TGTGCCAGCAGTGCCGAGGTGGGGCAGGGCCTAGAAAAACTGTTTTTT	CASSAEVGQGLEKLFF
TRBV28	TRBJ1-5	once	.	TGTGCCAGCAGTTTAAAGTTGGGGGCCTTAATTCAGCCCCAGCATTTT	CASSLKLGALIQPQHF
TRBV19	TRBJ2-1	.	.	TGTGCCAGTAGTCGGACAGCGACCTACAATGAGCAGTTCTTC	CASSRTATYNEQFF
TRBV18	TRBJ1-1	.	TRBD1	TGTGCCAGCTCACCCGGGACAGACGGCGCAGCTTTCTTT	CASSPGTDGAAFF
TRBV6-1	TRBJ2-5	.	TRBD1	TGTGCCAGCAGTGAACGGGACAGGGGGCAAGAGACCCAGTACTTC	CASSERDRGQETQYF
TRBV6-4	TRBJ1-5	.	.	TGTGCCAGCAGTGAAGGGGCCGGACAGCCCCAGCATTTT	CASSEGAGQPQHF
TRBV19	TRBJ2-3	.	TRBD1	TGTGCCAGTAGTCGGGACAGGACCTTCACAGATACGCAGTATTTT	CASSRDRTFTDTQYF
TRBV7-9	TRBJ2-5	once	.	TGTGCCAGCAGCTTAGCCGGGACACTTCAAGAGACCCAGTACTTC	CASSLAGTLQETQYF
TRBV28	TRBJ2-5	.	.	TGTGCCAGCAGAACCGATCCCCAAGAGACCCAGTACTTC	CASRTDPQETQYF
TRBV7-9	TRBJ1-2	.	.	TGTGCCAGCAGCTCCGGTGAAAGTGGCTACACCTTC	CASSSGESGYTF
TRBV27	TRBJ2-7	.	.	TGTGCCAGCAAAGGCACACACAGCTCCTACGAGCAGTACTTC	CASKGTHSSYEQYF
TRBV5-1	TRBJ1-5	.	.	TGCGCCAGCAGCTTAGGGCAGCCTGATCAGCCCCAGCATTTT	CASSLGQPDQPQHF
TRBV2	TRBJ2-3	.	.	TGTGCCAGCAGTGATCTCACCCCCGCCACAGATACGCAGTATTTT	CASSDLTPATDTQYF
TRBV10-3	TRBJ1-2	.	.	TGTGCCATCAGTGACAGGGGTCGTGGCTACACCTTC	CAISDRGRGYTF
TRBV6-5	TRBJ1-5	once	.	TGTGCCAGCCACAGAGGGGCCGGCCAGCCCCAGCATTTT	CASHRGAGQPQHF
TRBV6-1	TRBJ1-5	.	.	TGTGCCAGCAGTTGGCAGGGACTTACCAATCAGCCCCAGCATTTT	CASSWQGLTNQPQHF
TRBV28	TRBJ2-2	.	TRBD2	TGTGCCAGCAGCAGAACTAGCGGAGGGGTCCCCGGGGAGCTGTTTTTT	CASSRTSGGVPGELFF
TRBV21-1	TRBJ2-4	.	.	TGTGCCAGCAGCTCGCGACTAGCGGGACACTCGAACAAAAACATTCAGTACTTC	CASSSRLAGHSNKNIQYF
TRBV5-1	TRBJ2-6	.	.	TGCGCCAGCAGGGAAGGGGTATTTGGGGCCAACGTCCTGACTTTC	CASREGVFGANVLTF
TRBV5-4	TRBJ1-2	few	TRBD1	TGTGCCAGCAGCTCAGGACAGGGGGGATATGGCTACACCTTC	CASSSGQGGYGYTF
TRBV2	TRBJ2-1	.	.	TGTGCCAGCAGTGAAGGCGGGGTTGGTGAGCAGTTCTTC	CASSEGGVGEQFF
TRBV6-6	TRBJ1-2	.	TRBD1	TGTGCCAGCAGTTCAAGGACAGGGGGGGTACGTGGCTACACCTTC	CASSSRTGGVRGYTF
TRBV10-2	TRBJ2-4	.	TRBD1	TGCGCCAGCAGTGGACCGGGACAGGGGGCAGGGGACATTCAGTACTTC	CASSGPGQGAGDIQYF
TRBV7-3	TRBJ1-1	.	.	TGTGCCAGCAGCCTGGACATTTACACTGAAGCTTTCTTT	CASSLDIYTEAFF
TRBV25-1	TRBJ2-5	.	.	TGTGCCAGCGCAGGGCCAGCGGAGACCCAGTACTTC	CASAGPAETQYF
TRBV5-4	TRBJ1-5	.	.	TGTGCCAGCAGCTTGGCAGGGGTCAATCAGCCCCAGCATTTT	CASSLAGVNQPQHF
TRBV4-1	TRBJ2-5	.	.	TGCGCCAGCAGCCAAGAAGGACGGAGCCAAGAGACCCAGTACTTC	CASSQEGRSQETQYF
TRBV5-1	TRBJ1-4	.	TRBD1	TGCGCCAGCAGCTCCGGACAGGGTGATAATGAAAAACTGTTTTTT	CASSSGQGDNEKLFF
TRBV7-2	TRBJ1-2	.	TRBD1	TGTGCCAGCAGCCGACAGGGGAGCACCTATGGCTACACCTTC	CASSRQGSTYGYTF
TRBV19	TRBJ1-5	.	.	TGTGCCAGTAGTATACTGGGATGGGGCAATCAGCCCCAGCATTTT	CASSILGWGNQPQHF
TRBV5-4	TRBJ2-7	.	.	TGTGCCAGCAGCTTGGGCCAAGCCCCCTACGAGCAGTACTTC	CASSLGQAPYEQYF